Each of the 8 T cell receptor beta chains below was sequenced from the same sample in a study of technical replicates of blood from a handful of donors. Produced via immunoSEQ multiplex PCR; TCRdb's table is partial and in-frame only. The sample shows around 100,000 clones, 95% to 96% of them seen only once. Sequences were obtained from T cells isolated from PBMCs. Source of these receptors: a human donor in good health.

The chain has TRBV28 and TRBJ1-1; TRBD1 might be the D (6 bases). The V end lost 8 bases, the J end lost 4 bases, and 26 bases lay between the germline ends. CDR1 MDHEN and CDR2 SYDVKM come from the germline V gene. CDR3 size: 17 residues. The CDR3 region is CASPESLGQGKSTEAFF. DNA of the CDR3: TGTGCCAGCCCCGAGAGTCTAGGGCAGGGGAAGAGCACTGAAGCTTTCTTT.

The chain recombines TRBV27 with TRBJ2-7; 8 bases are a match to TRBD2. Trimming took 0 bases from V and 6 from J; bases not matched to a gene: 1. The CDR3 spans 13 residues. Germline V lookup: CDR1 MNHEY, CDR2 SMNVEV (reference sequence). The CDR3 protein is CASSLSAGGEQYF. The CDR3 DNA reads TGTGCCAGCAGTTTATCGGCGGGGGGCGAGCAGTACTTC.

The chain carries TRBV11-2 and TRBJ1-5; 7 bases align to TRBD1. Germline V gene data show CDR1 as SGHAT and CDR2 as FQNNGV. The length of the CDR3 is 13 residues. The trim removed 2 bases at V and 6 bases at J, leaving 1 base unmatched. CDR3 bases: TGTGCCAGCAGCTTACAGGGGGGTCAGCCCCAGCATTTT. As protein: CASSLQGGQPQHF. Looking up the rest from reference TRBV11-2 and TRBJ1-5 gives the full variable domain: EAGVAQSPRYKIIEKRQSVAFWCNPISGHATLYWYQQILGQGPKLLIQFQNNGVVDDSQLPKDRFSAERLKGVDSTLKIQPAKLEDSAVYLCASSLQGGQPQHFGDGTRLSIL.

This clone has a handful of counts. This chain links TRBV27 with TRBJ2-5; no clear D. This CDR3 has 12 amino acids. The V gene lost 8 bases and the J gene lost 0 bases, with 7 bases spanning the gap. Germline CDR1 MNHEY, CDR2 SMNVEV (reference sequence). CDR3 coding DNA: TGTGCCAGCCGAGGTTACCAAGAGACCCAGTACTTC. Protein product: CASRGYQETQYF.

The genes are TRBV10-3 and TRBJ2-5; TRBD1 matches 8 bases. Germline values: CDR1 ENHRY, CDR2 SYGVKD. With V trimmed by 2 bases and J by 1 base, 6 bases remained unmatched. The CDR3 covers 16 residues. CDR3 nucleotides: TGTGCCATCAGTGAGGCCGGGACAGGCTTCCAAGAGACCCAGTACTTC. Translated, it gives CAISEAGTGFQETQYF.

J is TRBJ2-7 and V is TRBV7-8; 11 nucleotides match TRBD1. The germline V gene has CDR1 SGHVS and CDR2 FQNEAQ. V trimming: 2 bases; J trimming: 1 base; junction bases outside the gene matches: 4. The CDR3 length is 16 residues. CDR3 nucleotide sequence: TGTGCCAGCAGCTTAATCGGGACAGGGGGATCCTACGAGCAGTACTTC. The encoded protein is CASSLIGTGGSYEQYF.

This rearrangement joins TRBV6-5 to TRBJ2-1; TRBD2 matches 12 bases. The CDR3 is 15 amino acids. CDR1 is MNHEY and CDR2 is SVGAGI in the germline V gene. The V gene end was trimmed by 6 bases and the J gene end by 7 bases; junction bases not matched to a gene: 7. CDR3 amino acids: CASSLGGTSGNEQFF. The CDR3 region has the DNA TGTGCCAGCAGCCTAGGGGGGACTAGCGGGAATGAGCAGTTCTTC.

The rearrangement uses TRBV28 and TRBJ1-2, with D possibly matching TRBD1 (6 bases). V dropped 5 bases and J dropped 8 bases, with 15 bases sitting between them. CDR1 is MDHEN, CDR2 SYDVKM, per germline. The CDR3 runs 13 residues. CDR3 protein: CASSSLGTQGYTF. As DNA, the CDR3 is TGTGCCAGCAGTAGTCTCGGGACACAGGGCTACACCTTC.